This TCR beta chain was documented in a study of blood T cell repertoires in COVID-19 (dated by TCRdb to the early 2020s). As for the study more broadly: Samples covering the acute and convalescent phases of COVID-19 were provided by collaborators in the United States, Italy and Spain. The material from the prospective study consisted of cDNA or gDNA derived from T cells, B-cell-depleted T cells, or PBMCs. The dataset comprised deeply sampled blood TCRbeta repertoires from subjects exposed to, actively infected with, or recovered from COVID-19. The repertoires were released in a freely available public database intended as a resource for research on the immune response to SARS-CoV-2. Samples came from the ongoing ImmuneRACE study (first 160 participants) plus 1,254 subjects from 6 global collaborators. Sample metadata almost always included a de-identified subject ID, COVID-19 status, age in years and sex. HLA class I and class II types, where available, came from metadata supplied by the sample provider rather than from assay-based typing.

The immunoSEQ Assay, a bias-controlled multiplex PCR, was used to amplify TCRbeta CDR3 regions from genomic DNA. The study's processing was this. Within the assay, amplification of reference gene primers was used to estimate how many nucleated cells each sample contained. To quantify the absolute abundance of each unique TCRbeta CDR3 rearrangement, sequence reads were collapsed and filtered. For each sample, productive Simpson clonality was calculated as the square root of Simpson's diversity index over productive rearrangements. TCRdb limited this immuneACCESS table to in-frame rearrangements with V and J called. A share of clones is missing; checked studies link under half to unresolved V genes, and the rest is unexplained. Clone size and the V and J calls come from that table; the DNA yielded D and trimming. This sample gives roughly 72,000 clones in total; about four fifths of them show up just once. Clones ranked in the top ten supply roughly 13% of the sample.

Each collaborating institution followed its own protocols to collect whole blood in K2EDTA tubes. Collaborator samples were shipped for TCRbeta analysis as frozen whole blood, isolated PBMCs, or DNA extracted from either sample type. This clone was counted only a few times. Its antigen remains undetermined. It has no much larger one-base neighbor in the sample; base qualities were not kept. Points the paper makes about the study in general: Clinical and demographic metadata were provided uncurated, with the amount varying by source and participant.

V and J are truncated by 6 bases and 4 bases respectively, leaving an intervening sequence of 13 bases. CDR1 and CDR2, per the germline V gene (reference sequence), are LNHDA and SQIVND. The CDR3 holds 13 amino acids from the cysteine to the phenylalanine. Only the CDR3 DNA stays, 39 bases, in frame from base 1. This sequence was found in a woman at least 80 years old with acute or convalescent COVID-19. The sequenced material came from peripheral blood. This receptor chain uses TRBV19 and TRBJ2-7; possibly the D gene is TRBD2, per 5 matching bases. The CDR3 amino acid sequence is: CASRGSGGYEQYF. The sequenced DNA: TGTGCCAGTAGGGGCAGCGGTGGATACGAGCAGTACTTC.